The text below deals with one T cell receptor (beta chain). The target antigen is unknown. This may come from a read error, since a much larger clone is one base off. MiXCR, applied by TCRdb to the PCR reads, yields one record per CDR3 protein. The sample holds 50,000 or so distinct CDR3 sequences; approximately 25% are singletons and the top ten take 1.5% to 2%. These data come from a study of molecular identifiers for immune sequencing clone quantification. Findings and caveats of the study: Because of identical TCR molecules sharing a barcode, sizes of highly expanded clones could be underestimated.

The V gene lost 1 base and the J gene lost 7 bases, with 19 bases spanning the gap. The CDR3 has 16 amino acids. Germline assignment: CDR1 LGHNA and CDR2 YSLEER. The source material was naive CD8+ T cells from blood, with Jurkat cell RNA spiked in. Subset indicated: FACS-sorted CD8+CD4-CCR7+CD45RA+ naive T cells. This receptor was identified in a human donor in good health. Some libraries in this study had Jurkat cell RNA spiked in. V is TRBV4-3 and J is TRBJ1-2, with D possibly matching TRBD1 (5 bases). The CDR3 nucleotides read TGCGCCAGCAGCCAAGCTCCCGGGGCGTATCGACCTGGCTACACCTTC. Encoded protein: CASSQAPGAYRPGYTF.